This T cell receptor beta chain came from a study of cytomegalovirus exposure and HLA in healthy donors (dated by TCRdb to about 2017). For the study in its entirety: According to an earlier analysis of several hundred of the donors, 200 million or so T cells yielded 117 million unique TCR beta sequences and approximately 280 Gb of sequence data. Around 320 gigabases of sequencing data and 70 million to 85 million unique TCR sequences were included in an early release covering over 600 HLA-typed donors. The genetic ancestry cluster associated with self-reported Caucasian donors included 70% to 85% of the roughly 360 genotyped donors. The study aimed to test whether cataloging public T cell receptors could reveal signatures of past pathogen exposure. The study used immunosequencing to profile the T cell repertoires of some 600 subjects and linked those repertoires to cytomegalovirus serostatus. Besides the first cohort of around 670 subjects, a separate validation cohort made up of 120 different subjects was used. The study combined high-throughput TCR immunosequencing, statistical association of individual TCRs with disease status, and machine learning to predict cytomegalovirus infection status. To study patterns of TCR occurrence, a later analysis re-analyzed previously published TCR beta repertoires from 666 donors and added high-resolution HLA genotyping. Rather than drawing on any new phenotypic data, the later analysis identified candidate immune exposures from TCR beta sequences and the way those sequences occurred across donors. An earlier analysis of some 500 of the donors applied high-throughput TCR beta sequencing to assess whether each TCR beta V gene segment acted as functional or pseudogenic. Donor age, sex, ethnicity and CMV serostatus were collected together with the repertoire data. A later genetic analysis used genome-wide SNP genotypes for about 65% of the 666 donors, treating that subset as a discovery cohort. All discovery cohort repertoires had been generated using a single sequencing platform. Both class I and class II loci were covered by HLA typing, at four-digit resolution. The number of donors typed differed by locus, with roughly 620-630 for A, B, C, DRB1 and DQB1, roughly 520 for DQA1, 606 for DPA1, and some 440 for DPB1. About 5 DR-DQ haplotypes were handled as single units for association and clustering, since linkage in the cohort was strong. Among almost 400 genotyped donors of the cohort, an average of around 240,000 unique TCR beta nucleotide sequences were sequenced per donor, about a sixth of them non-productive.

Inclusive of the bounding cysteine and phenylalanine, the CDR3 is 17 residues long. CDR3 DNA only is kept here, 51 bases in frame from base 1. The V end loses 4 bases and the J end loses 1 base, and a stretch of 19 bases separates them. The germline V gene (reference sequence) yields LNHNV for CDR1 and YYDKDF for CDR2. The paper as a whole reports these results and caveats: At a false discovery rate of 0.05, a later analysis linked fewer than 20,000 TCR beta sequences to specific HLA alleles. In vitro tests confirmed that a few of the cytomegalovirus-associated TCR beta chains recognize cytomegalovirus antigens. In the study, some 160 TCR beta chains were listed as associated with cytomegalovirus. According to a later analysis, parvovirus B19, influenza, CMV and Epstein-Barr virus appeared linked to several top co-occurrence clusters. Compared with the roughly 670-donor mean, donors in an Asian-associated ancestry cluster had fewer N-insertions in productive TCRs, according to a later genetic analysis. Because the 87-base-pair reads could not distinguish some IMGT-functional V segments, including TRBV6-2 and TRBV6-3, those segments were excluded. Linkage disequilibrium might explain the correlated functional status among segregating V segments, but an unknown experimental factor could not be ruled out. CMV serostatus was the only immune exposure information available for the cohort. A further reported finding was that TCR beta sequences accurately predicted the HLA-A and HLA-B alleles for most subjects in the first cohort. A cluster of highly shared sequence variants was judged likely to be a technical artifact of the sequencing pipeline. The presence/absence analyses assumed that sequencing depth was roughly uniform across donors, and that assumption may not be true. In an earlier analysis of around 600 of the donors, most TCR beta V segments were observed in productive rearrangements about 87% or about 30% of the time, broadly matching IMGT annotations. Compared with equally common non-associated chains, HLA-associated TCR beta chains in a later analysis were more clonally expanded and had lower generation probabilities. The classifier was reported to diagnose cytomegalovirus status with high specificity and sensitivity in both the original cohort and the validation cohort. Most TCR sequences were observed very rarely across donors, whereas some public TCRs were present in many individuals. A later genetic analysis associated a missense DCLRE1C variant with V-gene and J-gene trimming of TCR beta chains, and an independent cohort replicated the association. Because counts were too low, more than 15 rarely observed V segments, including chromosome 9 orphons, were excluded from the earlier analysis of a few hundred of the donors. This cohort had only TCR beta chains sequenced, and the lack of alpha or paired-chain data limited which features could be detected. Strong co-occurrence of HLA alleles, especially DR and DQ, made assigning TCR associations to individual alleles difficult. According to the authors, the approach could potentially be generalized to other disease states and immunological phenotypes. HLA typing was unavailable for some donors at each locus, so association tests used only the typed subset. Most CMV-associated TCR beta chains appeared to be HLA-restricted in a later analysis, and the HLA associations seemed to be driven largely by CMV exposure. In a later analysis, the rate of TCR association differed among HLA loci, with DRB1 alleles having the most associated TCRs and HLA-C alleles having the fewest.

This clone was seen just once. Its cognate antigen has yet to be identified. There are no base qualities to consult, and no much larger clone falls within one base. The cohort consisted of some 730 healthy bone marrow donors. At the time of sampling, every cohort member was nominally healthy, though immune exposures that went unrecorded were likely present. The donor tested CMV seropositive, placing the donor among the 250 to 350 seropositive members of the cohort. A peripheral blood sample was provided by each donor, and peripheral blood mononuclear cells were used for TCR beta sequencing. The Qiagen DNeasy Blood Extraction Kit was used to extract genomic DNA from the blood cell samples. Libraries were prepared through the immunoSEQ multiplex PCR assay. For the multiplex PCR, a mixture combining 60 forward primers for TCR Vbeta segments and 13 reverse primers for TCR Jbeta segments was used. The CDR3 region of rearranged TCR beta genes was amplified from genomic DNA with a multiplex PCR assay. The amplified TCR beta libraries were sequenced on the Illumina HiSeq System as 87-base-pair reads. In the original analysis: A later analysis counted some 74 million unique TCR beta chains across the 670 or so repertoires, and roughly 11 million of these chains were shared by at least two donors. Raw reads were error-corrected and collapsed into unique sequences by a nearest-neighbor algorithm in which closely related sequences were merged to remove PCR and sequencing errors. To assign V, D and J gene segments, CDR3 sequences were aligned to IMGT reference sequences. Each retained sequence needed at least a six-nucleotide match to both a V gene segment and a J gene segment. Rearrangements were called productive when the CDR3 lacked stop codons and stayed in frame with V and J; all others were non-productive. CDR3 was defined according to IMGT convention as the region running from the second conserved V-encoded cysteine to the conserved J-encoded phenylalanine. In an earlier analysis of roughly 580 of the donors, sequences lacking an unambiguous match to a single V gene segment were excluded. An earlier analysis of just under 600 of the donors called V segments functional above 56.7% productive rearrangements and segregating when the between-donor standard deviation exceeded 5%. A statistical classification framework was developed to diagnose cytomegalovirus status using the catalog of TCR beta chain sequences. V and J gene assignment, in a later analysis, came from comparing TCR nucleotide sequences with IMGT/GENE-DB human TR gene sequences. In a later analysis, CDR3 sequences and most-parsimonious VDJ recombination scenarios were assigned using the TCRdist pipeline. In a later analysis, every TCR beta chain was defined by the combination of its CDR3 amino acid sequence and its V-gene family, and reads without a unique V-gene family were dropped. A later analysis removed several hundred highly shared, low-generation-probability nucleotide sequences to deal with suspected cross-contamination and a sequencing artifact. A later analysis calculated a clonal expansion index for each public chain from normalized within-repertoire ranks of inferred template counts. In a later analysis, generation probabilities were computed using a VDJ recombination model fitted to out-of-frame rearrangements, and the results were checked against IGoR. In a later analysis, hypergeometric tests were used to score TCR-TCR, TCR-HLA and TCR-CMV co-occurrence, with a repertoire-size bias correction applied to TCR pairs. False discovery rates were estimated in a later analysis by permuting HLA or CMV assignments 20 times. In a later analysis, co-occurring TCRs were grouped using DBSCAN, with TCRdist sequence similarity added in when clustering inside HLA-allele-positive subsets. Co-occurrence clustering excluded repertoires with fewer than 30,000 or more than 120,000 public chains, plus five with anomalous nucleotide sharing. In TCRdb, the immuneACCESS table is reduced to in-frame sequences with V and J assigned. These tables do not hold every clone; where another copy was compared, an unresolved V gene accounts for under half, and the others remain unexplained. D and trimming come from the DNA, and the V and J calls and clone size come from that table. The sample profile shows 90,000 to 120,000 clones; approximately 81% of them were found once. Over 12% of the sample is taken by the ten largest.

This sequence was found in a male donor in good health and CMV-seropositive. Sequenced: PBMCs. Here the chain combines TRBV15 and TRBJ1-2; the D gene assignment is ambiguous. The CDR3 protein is CATSKDQAEDFNYGYTF. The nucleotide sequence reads TGTGCCACCAGCAAGGATCAGGCCGAGGACTTTAACTATGGCTACACCTTC.